This T cell receptor beta chain was recorded in a study of T cell repertoires in aging, cancer and after chemotherapy (dated by TCRdb to the late 2010s). In terms of the full investigation: Donors were distributed across six age groups ranging from 30 or younger to 70 or older, with at least three individuals included per group. TCR repertoires from healthy donor controls were recorded over periods of several months to years and showed clear clonal overlap between repeated samplings. The full dataset contained 7 million to 9.5 million TCR reads. To examine immunoaging and T cell reconstitution after chemotherapy, the study profiled TCR beta repertoires in peripheral blood from healthy donors and cancer patients. The cohort comprised 200 to 250 cancer patients, 90 to 94 with hematological and roughly 120 with solid cancers, plus 95 healthy donors as a reference group. Paper-wide results and their limitations: In both cancer cohorts, median generation probability rose over the chemotherapy interval, which suggests that the repertoire was reconstituted through rebound thymic output. Compared with age-matched healthy donors, untreated patients with hematological or solid cancers had significantly lower TCR diversity and higher clonality in blood. In healthy donors, the decline in TCR diversity with age was mainly explained by loss of richness, whereas in cancer patients loss of evenness was also found to contribute. The authors noted that the repertoire data do not allow conclusions about immunological memory after chemotherapy.

Genomic DNA extracted from peripheral blood, rather than sorted cells or RNA, was used as the source for amplification of TCR beta rearrangements. Rearranged TRB sequences spanning V, D and J segments were amplified in a multiplex touch-down PCR with a mixed TRB-A/B primer pool. Two consecutive PCR reactions with Phusion HS II polymerase added Illumina adapters and sample indices to the amplicons. Amplicons were gel-purified with the NucleoSpin Gel and PCR Clean-up kit, then checked with Qubit and an Agilent 2100 Bioanalyzer. The libraries were sequenced on an Illumina MiSeq with 600-cycle, single-indexed, paired-end runs. The authors processed their data as follows. MiXCR versions 2.12 and 3.0.5 were used to process TRB sequences. Each unique CDR3 nucleotide sequence counted as one clone, and only productive sequences with at least two reads were retained. Shannon diversity, evenness, clonality (one minus evenness), and alpha-parameterized diversity profiles from alpha 0 to 5 were included as repertoire metrics. The IGoR algorithm was used to calculate generation probabilities for clones in the paired samples taken before and after chemotherapy. TCRdb reprocessing: public reads trimmed at Q25 with fastp, clones called with MiXCR, in-frame beta chains kept. A single entry per CDR3 protein holds the most common genes and DNA from its merged rows. The V and J calls follow TCRdb's processing rather than the paper's. Present in this sample are approximately 13,000 distinct CDR3 sequences, roughly 26% of which were seen just once. The ten largest clonotypes hold approximately 2.5% of the sample.

V trim: 4 bases; J trim: 4 bases; unmatched bases: 5. The CDR3 numbers 14 residues from cysteine through phenylalanine. The retained sequence is limited to the CDR3, 42 bases, with the frame set at the first base. Sequences SQVTM (CDR1) and ANQGSEA (CDR2) are obtained from the germline V gene. This clonotype is categorized as medium-sized (0.01 to 0.1%). The specificity of this receptor is unknown. No base-level quality is on record; no much larger clone is a single base apart. The receptor was derived from a human donor in good health. The rearrangement joined TRBV29-1 to TRBJ2-3; 10 junctional bases match TRBD1. The sequenced sample consisted of blood. The CDR3 corresponds to CSVGQTGGADTQYF. The sequence in DNA is TGCAGCGTTGGGCAGACAGGGGGCGCAGATACGCAGTATTTT.